This T cell receptor (beta chain) was obtained from a study of shared clonotypes between healthy human individuals (dated by TCRdb to the early 2020s). As for the study more broadly: The cohort included three men and a couple of women between 18 and 49 years of age. For each donor, CD4 naive and CD4 memory were each run on three plates, CD8 naive on two plates, and CD8 memory on one plate. To estimate repertoire size and how much clonotypes are shared between individuals, the study performed deep sequencing of blood TCR repertoires from five healthy adults. Libraries were prepared and TCR repertoires were sequenced by different laboratories using diverse techniques, in order to increase sequencing depth and limit assay-specific biases. Per donor, leukapheresis produced somewhere between about 0.94 and 10 billion PBMCs.

Using the deep immunoSEQ assay, multiplex PCR amplified TCR CDR3 regions from genomic DNA. Extracted genomic DNA from each cell subset was distributed evenly across all wells of several immunoSEQ 96-well plates, and each plate was treated as a replicate. For sorted subsets, around 0.2 ug of genomic DNA, equivalent to around 29,000 T cell genomes, went into each replicate PCR. Purified libraries were quantified with a Qubit 3.0 fluorometer, sized on a Bioanalyzer 2100, and re-quantified with the KAPA Library Quantification kit. Every immunoSEQ 96-well plate was sequenced on a dedicated single-read 150-cycle Illumina NextSeq 550 flow cell. Per the authors' processing: The immunoSEQ output contained only junctional sequences without quality scores, so filtering could not match that applied to full-length reads. Sequences were annotated with PyIR, a Python wrapper for IgBLAST v1.9, using IMGT germline references to assign V/J genes and CDR3. Any read was removed if the V/J assignment was weak (E-value above 1e-6), the CDR3 was missing, or the read contained stop codons, out-of-frame junctions, or ambiguous translated residues. V3J clonotypes were defined as sequences sharing the same inferred V gene, J gene, and CDR3 amino acid sequence. The percentage overlap between two repertoires was calculated by dividing the number of shared unique clonotypes by the size of the smaller repertoire. Three approaches were used to assess repertoire richness: RTK rarefaction, the Chao1 estimator, and Recon v2.1 estimates of unobserved clonotypes. Generation probabilities for all TCRbeta clonotypes obtained by the gDNA method from a handful of donors were computed using OLGA. In its TCRdb copy, this immuneACCESS table keeps in-frame sequences only and misses some clones. Where compared with another copy, unresolved V genes explain less than half of these, and the others have no known cause. The V and J calls and clone size come from that table; D and trimming were worked out from the DNA. A total of around 580,000 clones appear in this sample, about 98% of them only once. Roughly 0.29% of the sample rests with the top ten.

As for this clone: Its antigen is currently not known. No much larger clone is present one base from it, and per-base qualities are unavailable.

What the work shows at the level of the full study, not this receptor alone: Only blood was sampled, and tissue TCR repertoires likely differ from those in blood. Compared with non-shared clonotypes, the clonotypes found in all four sorted-subset donors had higher generation probabilities. Naive subsets generally had larger estimated clonotype richness than memory subsets did. Based on pairwise subsampling, the degree of clonotype sharing among donors was expected to be affected by sequencing depth. The genetic and exposure-history diversity represented was limited by the small number of donors. Rarefaction of sorted-subset datasets indicated incomplete sequencing despite the large sequencing depth. When a handful of donors were compared, the shared fraction of clonotypes was about 5.5% for naive CD4, approximately 3.3% for naive CD8, 2.3% for memory CD4, and 0.4% for memory CD8.

The CDR3, from cysteine to phenylalanine, totals 18 residues. Only the CDR3 region is kept as DNA, spanning 54 bases read in frame from base 1. CDR1 is given as SEHNR and CDR2 as FQNEAQ, both from the germline V gene (reference sequence). Trimming removed 1 base from V and 0 bases from J; the gene matches leave 3 bases unexplained. CD8 naive samples were CD45RO-negative cells positively selected for CCR7, giving a CD45RA+CCR7+ population that excluded TemRA cells. Donors were healthy HIV-negative adults with no recently reported acute infections or vaccinations. Every donor was a Caucasian adult living in Nashville, Tennessee, USA. Blood was collected by leukapheresis, and PBMCs were isolated by Ficoll-Histopaque density gradient centrifugation and then cryopreserved in liquid nitrogen vapor phase. Analytical flow cytometry was used to check the purity and quantity of each magnetically sorted T cell population. Each sorted fraction had its genomic DNA isolated and then quantified by UV absorbance on a Nanodrop 2000c.

The chain is made from TRBV7-9 and TRBJ2-1, with 13 bases in between that match TRBD2. The TCR originated in a man aged 30 to 39 in good health. The sample was naive CD8+ T cells sorted from blood. Reading the label with the study, this specimen's cell subset or site is: CD45RA+CCR7+. The DNA sequence follows: TGTGCCAGCAGCTTAGGGGGACTAGCGGGATTCTCCTACAATGAGCAGTTCTTC. This gives the protein CASSLGGLAGFSYNEQFF.